These 5 T cell receptor beta chains were all obtained from the same sample, sequenced in a study of cytomegalovirus exposure and HLA in healthy donors. Primers included in the PCR were 60 Vbeta and 13 Jbeta primers. Method: immunoSEQ multiplex PCR; TCRdb's copy keeps in-frame clones and lacks some. Of about 69,000 clones detected, roughly 80% appear once; the ten largest clones hold approximately 22%. Sample: PBMCs. The origin of the receptors is a woman aged 25 to 39 in good health and CMV-seropositive.

The gene calls are TRBV6-5 and TRBJ2-3, with D maybe TRBD1 (5 bases). Germline-derived CDR1 and CDR2 are MNHEY and SVGAGI. V was clipped by 2 bases and J by 0 bases, with 9 bases between them. The CDR3 covers 15 residues. The CDR3 loop is CASSYTGLSTDTQYF. The CDR3 nucleotides read TGTGCCAGCAGTTACACAGGTCTTAGCACAGATACGCAGTATTTT.

The rearrangement uses TRBV27 and TRBJ2-3; unclear D gene. Trimming left V 3 bases short and J 1 base short, with 5 bases between. CDR3 size: 13 residues. The germline V gene encodes CDR1 MNHEY and CDR2 SMNVEV (reference sequence). The CDR3 region has the DNA TGTGCCAGCAGTTTTGGCCGCACAGATACGCAGTATTTT. Encoded protein: CASSFGRTDTQYF.

The rearrangement joins TRBV4-1 to TRBJ1-2; 7 positions agree with TRBD1. Germline V gene sequence: CDR1 MGHRA, CDR2 YSYEKL. The CDR3 runs 15 residues. The V segment lost 1 base and the J segment 1 base; nucleotides outside the gene matches: 3. The CDR3 DNA reads as TGCGCCAGCAGCCAAGGACAGGGTTTTAACTATGGCTACACCTTC. It translates to CASSQGQGFNYGYTF.

The sample holds one count of this clone. The chain has TRBV30 and TRBJ2-5; 8 bases fit TRBD1. The V and J ends lost 3 bases and 1 base, in that order; junction bases with no gene match: 1. Germline CDR1 reads GTSNPN; CDR2 reads SVGIG (reference sequence). This CDR3 has 13 amino acids. Here the CDR3 reads CAWRGQGQETQYF. In nucleotides, the CDR3 is TGTGCCTGGAGAGGACAGGGCCAAGAGACCCAGTACTTC.

The chain has TRBV19 and TRBJ2-1; a possible D gene is TRBD2 (5 bases). Trimming pared 5 bases from V and 6 bases from J, leaving 14 bases between. The CDR3 sequence is 14 residues long. CDR1 is LNHDA, CDR2 SQIVND, per germline (reference sequence). This CDR3 reads CASSPAGGGNEQFF. DNA for the CDR3: TGTGCCAGTAGTCCTGCGGGTGGTGGCAATGAGCAGTTCTTC.